The next 25 T cell receptor beta chains were all read from a single sample in a study of blood T cell repertoires in COVID-19. This table comes from immunoSEQ multiplex PCR, and its TCRdb copy is limited to in-frame clones, with some not included. This sample has tens of thousands of clones, with about 90% found just once. Sequenced input: peripheral blood. Receptors originate from a human donor in a cohort sampled during active COVID-19.

CDR3 DNA: TGTGCCAGCAGCTTAGGGCAGGGGCCGAATCAGCCCCAGCATTTT. Translating gives CASSLGQGPNQPQHF. V is TRBV7-2 and J is TRBJ1-5; the D gene is possibly TRBD1 (6 bases). The CDR3 is 15 amino acids. Trimming took 1 base from V and 4 from J, leaving 11 bases between them. Per the germline V gene, CDR1 is SGHTA and CDR2 is FQGNSA.

The chain carries TRBV4-1 and TRBJ2-5, with 11 bases matching TRBD2. This CDR3 spans 18 amino acids. CDR1 is MGHRA and CDR2 is YSYEKL in the germline V gene. V shed 1 base and J 1 base; nucleotides not matched to a gene: 8. This chain's CDR3 is CASSQGRRLAGLQETQYF. As DNA, the CDR3 is TGCGCCAGCAGCCAAGGAAGGCGACTAGCGGGGCTCCAAGAGACCCAGTACTTC.

This chain joins TRBV27 and TRBJ1-2; no definite D call. With 7 bases removed from V and 4 bases from J, the gap between germline ends came to 19 bases. CDR1 is MNHEY and CDR2 is SMNVEV in the germline V gene (reference sequence). This CDR3 comprises 15 residues. The CDR3 region has the DNA TGTGCCAGCACCCCTCTTGGTTCGGGTGTCTATGGCTACACCTTC. Translated: CASTPLGSGVYGYTF.

The chain is built from TRBV4-2 and TRBJ1-6; D gene uncertain. The germline V and J ends were trimmed by 0 bases and 8 bases, with 8 bases remaining between them. Germline V gene data show CDR1 as LGHNA and CDR2 as YNFKEQ. The CDR3 covers 14 residues. The CDR3 DNA follows: TGTGCCAGCAGCCAAGATACAGCCCATTCACCCCTCCACTTT. Its translation is CASSQDTAHSPLHF.

The rearrangement joins TRBV7-7 to TRBJ2-5, with D possibly being TRBD2 (5 bases). CDR1 and CDR2 (germline): SSHAT, FNYEAQ (reference sequence). The CDR3 extends over 16 amino acids. V was pared by 1 base and J by 0 bases, with 12 bases between. Here the CDR3 reads CASSLGRGVYQETQYF. CDR3 sequence (DNA): TGTGCCAGCAGCTTAGGACGGGGAGTTTACCAAGAGACCCAGTACTTC.

The chain uses TRBV12-3 or TRBV12-4 and TRBJ1-5; D might be TRBD1 (5 bases). CDR3 size: 12 residues. The ends were cut back, 8 bases at V and 6 bases at J, with 11 bases in the middle. DNA of the CDR3: TGTGCCAGCTCCGACGGGGGTCAGCCCCAGCATTTT. Translated, it gives CASSDGGQPQHF.

CDR3 loop: CASSLGTGSVQETQYF. CDR3 nucleotides: TGCGCCAGCAGCTTGGGGACTGGGTCGGTCCAAGAGACCCAGTACTTC. This sequence joins TRBV5-1 and TRBJ2-5; D might be TRBD2 (5 bases). This CDR3 spans 16 amino acids. CDR1 is SGHRS, CDR2 YFSETQ, per germline. The V gene lost 0 bases and the J gene lost 1 base, with 13 bases spanning the gap.

The rearrangement uses TRBV2 and TRBJ2-1, with 11 positions matching TRBD2. Per the germline V gene, CDR1 is SNHLY and CDR2 is FYNNEI. V was clipped by 1 base and J by 3 bases; unmatched bases: 23. This CDR3 region has 23 residues. The CDR3 protein is CASSEVSLAGGPGWSPFYNEQFF. The CDR3 DNA is TGTGCCAGCAGTGAAGTAAGTCTAGCGGGGGGCCCGGGCTGGTCTCCATTCTACAATGAGCAGTTCTTC.

The CDR3 bases are TGCGCCAGCAGCCAAGATGATGGTGCGGGGGAAGCTTTCTTT. It translates to CASSQDDGAGEAFF. V usage is TRBV4-1 and J usage is TRBJ1-1; D not certain. CDR1 and CDR2 (germline): MGHRA, YSYEKL. V was shortened by 0 bases and J by 8 bases, with 13 bases between the two germline ends. The CDR3 spans 14 residues.

The rearrangement links TRBV30 to TRBJ1-2; TRBD1 might be the D (5 bases). The V and J ends lost 8 bases and 4 bases respectively, with 23 bases between them. Germline V lookup: CDR1 GTSNPN, CDR2 SVGIG (reference sequence). The CDR3 is 15 amino acids. In nucleotides, the CDR3 is TGTGCCGTGTTTGGGGGGGTAAACCCCGCCTATGGCTACACCTTC. Translated: CAVFGGVNPAYGYTF.

The chain couples TRBV28 to TRBJ1-5; D ambiguous. The CDR3 extends over 12 amino acids. The ends were cut back, 6 bases at V and 7 bases at J, with 10 bases in the middle. The germline V gene has CDR1 MDHEN and CDR2 SYDVKM. The CDR3 DNA reads TGTGCCAGCAGGGGAGGAGGCCAGCCCCAGCATTTT. Translating gives CASRGGGQPQHF.

This clone was counted once. This chain uses TRBV28 with TRBJ2-7; TRBD1 is a possible D gene (5 bases). V lost 3 bases and J 4 bases, leaving 10 bases between the germline ends. The CDR3 length is 13 residues. From germline, CDR1 is MDHEN and CDR2 SYDVKM. CDR3 DNA: TGTGCCAGCAGTTTGGGCAGGGCGTACGAGCAGTACTTC. Protein: CASSLGRAYEQYF.

The V call is TRBV5-1, the J call TRBJ2-7; D is perhaps TRBD1 (6 bases). This CDR3 is 17 amino acids long. The ends were cut back, 3 bases at V and 0 bases at J, with 19 bases in the middle. Per germline, CDR1 SGHRS and CDR2 YFSETQ. As DNA, the CDR3 is TGCGCCAGCAGCTCCGACCAACAGGGATTGAGCTCCTACGAGCAGTACTTC. It encodes CASSSDQQGLSSYEQYF.

The genes are TRBV4-2 and TRBJ2-7; 7 bases match TRBD2. This CDR3 has 16 amino acids. Germline values: CDR1 LGHNA, CDR2 YNFKEQ. Losses at the gene ends were 0 bases for V and 5 bases for J; bases not matched to a gene: 10. CDR3 nucleotides: TGTGCCAGCAGCCAAGATTCGAGCGGGGAGCGCCACGAGCAGTACTTC. Its protein is CASSQDSSGERHEQYF.

This chain connects TRBV5-1 to TRBJ1-1, with D hard to call. V lost 3 bases, J lost 10 bases, and 16 bases lay in between. CDR1 and CDR2 from the germline V gene are SGHRS and YFSETQ. This CDR3 spans 13 amino acids. CDR3 amino acids: CASSSEGTVGAFF. For the CDR3, the DNA is TGCGCCAGCAGCTCCGAGGGCACTGTTGGAGCTTTCTTT.

V and J are TRBV7-8 and TRBJ1-2; 12 bases agree with TRBD1. Germline lookup yields CDR1 SGHVS and CDR2 FQNEAQ. There are 16 residues in the CDR3. J lost 8 bases, V lost 3 bases, and 10 bases had no gene match. The CDR3 sequence: CASSFPGQGAPGGYTF. DNA of the CDR3: TGTGCCAGCAGCTTTCCGGGACAGGGGGCCCCGGGGGGCTACACCTTC.

This clone was seen once. The gene calls are TRBV6-5 and TRBJ1-4, with a weak D call TRBD1 (5 bases). V lost 2 bases, J lost 8 bases, and 12 bases lay in between. Germline-derived CDR1 and CDR2 are MNHEY and SVGAGI. This CDR3 has 14 residues. CDR3 DNA: TGTGCCAGCAGTTACAGGGGTGCTGGCGAAAAACTGTTTTTT. It codes for CASSYRGAGEKLFF.

The chain joins TRBV6-5 to TRBJ1-3, with TRBD1 as a possible D gene (5 bases). The length of the CDR3 is 15 residues. Looked up from germline, CDR1 is MNHEY and CDR2 is SVGAGI. V lost 8 bases to trimming and J lost 0 bases, with 14 bases between them. The CDR3, as DNA: TGTGCCAGCTCACTGACAGCTCCCTCTGGAAACACCATATATTTT. It encodes CASSLTAPSGNTIYF.

The chain joins TRBV3-1 (or the pseudogene TRBV3-2) to TRBJ1-1; D unresolved. Between the trimmed V and J ends, which lost 1 base and 1 base, there was a span of 7 bases. The CDR3 loop spans 14 amino acids. Germline V lookup: CDR1 LGHDT, CDR2 YNNKEL (reference sequence). The CDR3 DNA is TGTGCCAGCAGCCAAGTAGCGGGGAACACTGAAGCTTTCTTT. Residues: CASSQVAGNTEAFF.

V and J are TRBV27 and TRBJ1-2, with D perhaps TRBD1 (6 bases). The CDR3 covers 11 residues. V dropped 4 bases and J dropped 9 bases, with 9 bases sitting between them. CDR1 and CDR2 (germline): MNHEY, SMNVEV (reference sequence). CDR3 DNA: TGTGCCAGCAGTTCCCAGGGGCGCTACACCTTC. Translating gives CASSSQGRYTF.

V usage is TRBV11-3 and J usage is TRBJ1-1; TRBD1 is a possible D gene (5 bases). The CDR3 is 15 amino acids. Germline loops: CDR1 SGHNT, CDR2 YENEEA. The germline V and J ends were trimmed by 1 base and 6 bases, with 15 bases remaining between them. In DNA, the CDR3 is TGTGCCAGCAGCTTAGGGGGCGGGGTAAATCCTGAAGCTTTCTTT. Translation: CASSLGGGVNPEAFF.

The rearrangement joins TRBV11-2 to TRBJ1-5; D unresolved. This CDR3 contains 16 residues. Trimming removed 4 bases from V and 0 bases from J, with 13 bases in between. The germline gives CDR1 SGHAT, CDR2 FQNNGV. The chain's CDR3 is CASSSGRLYSNQPQHF. CDR3 DNA sequence: TGTGCCAGCAGCTCAGGAAGGCTTTATAGCAATCAGCCCCAGCATTTT.

The chain carries TRBV30 and TRBJ1-1; possibly TRBD1 for D (5 bases). CDR1 GTSNPN and CDR2 SVGIG come from the germline V gene (reference sequence). The ends were cut back, 0 bases at V and 2 bases at J, with 19 bases in the middle. There are 17 residues in the CDR3. The CDR3 here is CAWSVLSPGGYNTEAFF. CDR3 sequence (DNA): TGTGCCTGGAGTGTACTCTCCCCCGGGGGGTATAACACTGAAGCTTTCTTT.

This clone has more than one count but fewer than ten. The V gene is TRBV24-1, the J gene TRBJ2-7; 9 nucleotides match TRBD1. Per germline, CDR1 KGHDR and CDR2 SFDVKD. The CDR3 is made up of 16 amino acids. The J segment lost 4 bases and the V segment lost 5 bases, leaving 11 bases of the junction unmatched. In DNA, the CDR3 is TGTGCCACCAGTGCTGAGGGACAGGGCAGCCTATACGAGCAGTACTTC. Protein product: CATSAEGQGSLYEQYF.

The gene calls are TRBV9 and TRBJ1-3; tentatively, D is TRBD1 (5 bases). The V gene lost 2 bases and the J gene lost 0 bases, with 15 bases spanning the gap. The CDR3 extends over 17 amino acids. CDR1 SGDLS and CDR2 YYNGEE come from the germline V gene. The CDR3: CASSVGAHSDSGNTIYF. In DNA form, the CDR3 reads TGTGCCAGCAGCGTTGGGGCCCATTCAGACTCTGGAAACACCATATATTTT.